The 12 T cell receptor beta chains reported below all come from one sample, sequenced in a study of tumor and adjacent non-tumor tissue in lung cancer. The template was RNA from unsorted bulk tissue. The normal lung tissue was taken more than 3 cm from the tumor edge. A modified ARM-PCR protocol with three rounds of nested PCR amplified TCRbeta. TCRdb independently ran MiXCR on the multiplex PCR reads; one entry per CDR3 protein. The sample lists almost 75,000 distinct CDR3 sequences; 65% to 75% were seen once. Sequencing was done on a sample of distant non-tumor lung tissue. The receptors were sampled from a woman between 45 and 60 years old with non-small cell lung cancer.

The chain employs TRBV4-1 and TRBJ1-1, with a tentative D call TRBD1 (6 bases). This CDR3 region has 16 residues. Germline V gene data show CDR1 as MGHRA and CDR2 as YSYEKL. The CDR3 DNA reads TGCCCCATCAGCCAAGATCTCTACAGGGTCGGCACTGAAATTTTCTTT. Protein: CPISQDLYRVGTEIFF.

The CDR3 DNA sequence: TGCAGTGCTAGAGATCTCGGGGCAGGGTGGGGTGAAGCTTTCTTT. Protein product: CSARDLGAGWGEAFF. This chain joins TRBV20-1 and TRBJ1-1, with a tentative D call TRBD1 (5 bases). Trimming stripped 0 bases from V and 7 bases from J, with 18 bases between. Germline V lookup: CDR1 DFQATT, CDR2 SNEGSKA (reference sequence). The CDR3 spans 15 residues.

With respect to this clonotype: A read error is possible here, since a much larger clone lies one base away. V usage is TRBV12-3 or TRBV12-4 and J usage is TRBJ2-1; TRBD2 might be the D (6 bases). The CDR3 totals 15 residues. The germline V and J ends were trimmed by 0 bases and 15 bases, with 21 bases remaining between them. The CDR3 here is CASSLATAGRGKLFF. The CDR3 nucleotides are TGTGCCAGCAGTTTAGCAACGGCGGGACGCGGGAAGCTGTTCTTC.

About this clonotype itself: One end of the junction varies from germline; a read error may be responsible. The chain is built from TRBV14 and TRBJ1-2; D uncertain. The germline V gene encodes CDR1 SGHDN and CDR2 FVKESK. This CDR3 is 14 amino acids long. CDR3 nucleotide sequence: TGTGCCAGCAGCCGAACGTGGGGTGGTGAGGGCTACGCCTTC. Translation: CASSRTWGGEGYAF.

On this clonotype itself: A clone one base away is much larger, so this may be a read error. The chain uses TRBV28 and TRBJ2-7; the D gene is possibly TRBD2 (6 bases). The CDR3 is 15 residues long. CDR1 is MDHEN, CDR2 SYDVKM, per germline. CDR3 bases: TGTGCCAGCACACCGTCCGGGAGCCGCTCCTGCGAGCAGTACTTC. Translation: CASTPSGSRSCEQYF. The full variable domain, with the rest looked up from reference TRBV28 and TRBJ2-7, is DVKVTQSSRYLVKRTGEKVFLECVQDMDHENMFWYRQDPGLGLRLIYFSYDVKMKEKGDIPEGYSVSREKKERFSLILESASTNQTSMYLCASTPSGSRSCEQYFGPGTRLTVT.

The V and J genes are TRBV12-3 or TRBV12-4 and TRBJ2-6; D is unclear. V was cut by 6 bases and J by 4 bases, with 16 bases left in between. This CDR3 has 16 amino acids. CDR3 residues: CASSLLESLGANVLTF. CDR3 DNA sequence: TGTGCCAGCAGCCTTCTTGAGAGTCTGGGGGCCAACGTCCTGACTTTC.

Note on this clonotype: With a much larger clone just one base away, this may be a read error. The chain is built from TRBV29-1 and TRBJ2-6, with 9 bases lining up with TRBD1. The CDR3 covers 16 residues. CDR1 SQVTM and CDR2 ANQGSEA come from the germline V gene. CDR3: CSVVGGQGSGANILTF. The DNA for the CDR3 is TGCAGCGTTGTCGGCGGACAGGGGTCTGGGGCCAACATCCTGACTTTC.

Note on this clonotype: This CDR3 fails to terminate in the conserved phenylalanine or tryptophan, so it likely reflects a read error. No DNA is shown, since the ends of the CDR3 on it are uncertain; the CDR3 is the one TCRdb lists. This rearrangement joins TRBV20-1 to TRBJ1-1. The CDR3 adds up to 11 amino acids, both ends counted. Germline V gene data show CDR1 as DFQATT and CDR2 as SNEGSKA (reference sequence). The CDR3 sequence: CSASRETEAIS.

This clonotype was recorded at least ten times. The chain combines TRBV6-1 with TRBJ2-1, with 16 bases lining up with TRBD2. V shed 0 bases, J shed 15 bases, and the junction held 11 bases outside the gene matches. The CDR3 totals 17 residues. Per germline, CDR1 MNHNS and CDR2 SASEGT. CDR3 region: CASSEAQPGLAGGRTFF. As DNA, the CDR3 is TGTGCCAGCAGTGAAGCCCAACCGGGACTAGCGGGAGGGAGGACGTTCTTC.

The V gene is TRBV29-1, the J gene TRBJ2-7, with D maybe TRBD2 (6 bases). Between the trimmed V and J ends, which lost 4 bases and 8 bases, there was a span of 15 bases. Germline CDR1 is SQVTM and CDR2 is ANQGSEA. CDR3 size: 12 residues. The CDR3 loop is CSVADGSDKQYF. In DNA form, the CDR3 reads TGCAGCGTTGCTGACGGGAGCGACAAGCAGTACTTC.

This clonotype has only one observation. At one end, the junction sequence differs from germline, possibly due to a read error. The gene calls are TRBV20-1 and TRBJ1-6, with D hard to call. CDR1 and CDR2 (germline): DFQATT, SNEGSKA (reference sequence). The CDR3 runs 14 residues. The CDR3, as DNA: TGCTGTGCTAGAGACGGGGATTATAATTCACCCCTCCACTTT. Encoded protein: CCARDGDYNSPLHF.

This clonotype has only a few counts. The chain combines TRBV5-1 with TRBJ1-1; tentatively, D is TRBD1 (6 bases). The CDR3 extends over 15 amino acids. Per germline, CDR1 SGHRS and CDR2 YFSETQ. With 4 bases removed from V and 0 bases from J, the gap between germline ends came to 13 bases. The CDR3 DNA follows: TGCGCCAGCAGCGAAACGGGACACCTGAACACTGAAGCTTTCTTT. Amino acids: CASSETGHLNTEAFF.